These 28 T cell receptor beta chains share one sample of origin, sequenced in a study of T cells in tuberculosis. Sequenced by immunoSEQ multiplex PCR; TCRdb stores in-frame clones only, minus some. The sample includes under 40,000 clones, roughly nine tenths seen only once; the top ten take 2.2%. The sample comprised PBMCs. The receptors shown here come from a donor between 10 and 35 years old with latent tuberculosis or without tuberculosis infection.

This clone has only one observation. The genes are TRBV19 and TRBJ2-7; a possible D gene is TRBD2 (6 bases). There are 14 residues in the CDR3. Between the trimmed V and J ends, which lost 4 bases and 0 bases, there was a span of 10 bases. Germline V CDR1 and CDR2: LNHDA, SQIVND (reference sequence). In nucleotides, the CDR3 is TGTGCCAGTAGTACATCCGGGAGCTCCTACGAGCAGTACTTC. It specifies CASSTSGSSYEQYF.

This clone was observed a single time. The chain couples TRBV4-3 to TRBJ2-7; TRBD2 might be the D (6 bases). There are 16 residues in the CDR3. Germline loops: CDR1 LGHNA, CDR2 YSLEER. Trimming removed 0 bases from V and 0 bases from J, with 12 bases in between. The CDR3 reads CASSQEAGLSSYEQYF. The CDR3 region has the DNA TGCGCCAGCAGCCAAGAAGCGGGCCTCAGCTCCTACGAGCAGTACTTC.

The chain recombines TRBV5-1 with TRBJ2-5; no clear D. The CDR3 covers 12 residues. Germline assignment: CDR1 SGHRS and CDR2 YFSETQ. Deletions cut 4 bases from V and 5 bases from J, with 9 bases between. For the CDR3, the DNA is TGCGCCAGCAGCGGCCCCGGGGAGACCCAGTACTTC. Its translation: CASSGPGETQYF.

The CDR3 sequence is CASSGEGQYPSYEQYF. The DNA of the CDR3 is TGTGCCAGCAGTGGCGAGGGACAGTACCCCTCCTACGAGCAGTACTTC. J is TRBJ2-7 and V is TRBV25-1; TRBD1 matches 7 bases. V dropped 4 bases and J dropped 0; count of bases not matched to a gene: 9. CDR3 length: 16 amino acids. Germline CDR1 is MGHDK and CDR2 is SYGVNS.

CDR3 residues: CASSPPDRYNEQFF. The CDR3 DNA is TGTGCCAGCAGCCCACCGGACAGATACAATGAGCAGTTCTTC. The rearrangement links TRBV13 to TRBJ2-1; maybe TRBD1 (6 bases). The CDR3 length is 14 residues. CDR1 and CDR2 from the germline V gene are PRHDT and FYEKMQ (reference sequence). Trimming left V 5 bases short and J 4 bases short, with 12 bases between.

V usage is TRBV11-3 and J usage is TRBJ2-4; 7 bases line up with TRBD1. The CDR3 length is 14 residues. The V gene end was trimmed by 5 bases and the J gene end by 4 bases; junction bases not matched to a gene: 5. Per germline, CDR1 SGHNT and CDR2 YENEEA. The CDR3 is CASSPTGQKNIQYF. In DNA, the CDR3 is TGTGCCAGCAGCCCGACGGGACAGAAAAACATTCAGTACTTC.

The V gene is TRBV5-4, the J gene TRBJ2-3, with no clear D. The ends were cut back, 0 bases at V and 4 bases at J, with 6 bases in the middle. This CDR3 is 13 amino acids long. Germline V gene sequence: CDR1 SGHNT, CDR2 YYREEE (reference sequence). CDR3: CASSLVPSDTQYF. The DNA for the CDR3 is TGTGCCAGCAGCTTGGTTCCGTCAGATACGCAGTATTTT.

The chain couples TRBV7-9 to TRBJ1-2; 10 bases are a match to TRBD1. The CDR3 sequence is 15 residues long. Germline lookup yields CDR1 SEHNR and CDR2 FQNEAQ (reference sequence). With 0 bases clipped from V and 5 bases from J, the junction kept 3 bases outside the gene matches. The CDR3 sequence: CASSLALGQGYGYTF. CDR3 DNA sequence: TGTGCCAGCAGCTTAGCGTTGGGACAGGGGTATGGCTACACCTTC.

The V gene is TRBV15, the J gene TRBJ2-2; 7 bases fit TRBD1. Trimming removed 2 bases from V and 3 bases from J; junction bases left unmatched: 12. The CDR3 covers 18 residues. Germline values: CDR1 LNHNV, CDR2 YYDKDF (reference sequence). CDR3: CATSRLDRRDRYTGELFF. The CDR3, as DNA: TGTGCCACCAGCAGACTTGACCGCCGGGACAGATACACCGGGGAGCTGTTTTTT.

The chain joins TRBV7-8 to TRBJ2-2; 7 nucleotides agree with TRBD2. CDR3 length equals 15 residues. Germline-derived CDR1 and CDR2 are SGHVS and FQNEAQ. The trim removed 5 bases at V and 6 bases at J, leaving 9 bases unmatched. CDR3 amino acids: CASSERGGTPGELFF. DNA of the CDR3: TGTGCCAGCAGCGAGAGGGGAGGGACTCCCGGGGAGCTGTTTTTT. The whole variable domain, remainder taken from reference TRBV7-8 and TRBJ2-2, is GAGVSQSPRYKVAKRGQDVALRCDPISGHVSLFWYQQALGQGPEFLTYFQNEAQLDKSGLPSDRFFAERPEGSVSTLKIQRTQQEDSAVYLCASSERGGTPGELFFGEGSRLTVL.

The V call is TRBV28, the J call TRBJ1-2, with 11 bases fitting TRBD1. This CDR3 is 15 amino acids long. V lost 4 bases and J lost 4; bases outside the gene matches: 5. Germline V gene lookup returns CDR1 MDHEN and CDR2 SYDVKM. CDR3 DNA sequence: TGTGCCAGCAGTTACCGGACAGGGGGCCTCTATGGCTACACCTTC. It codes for CASSYRTGGLYGYTF.

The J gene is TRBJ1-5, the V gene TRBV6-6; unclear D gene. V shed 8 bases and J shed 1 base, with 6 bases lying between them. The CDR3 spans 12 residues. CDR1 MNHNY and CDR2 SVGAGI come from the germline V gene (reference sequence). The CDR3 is CASDYSNQPQHF. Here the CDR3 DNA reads TGTGCCAGCGACTACAGCAATCAGCCCCAGCATTTT.

CDR3 coding DNA: TGTGCCAGCGGGTGGGCGGGGACGAACACTGAAGCTTTCTTT. Amino acid sequence: CASGWAGTNTEAFF. V gene TRBV7-8 combines with J gene TRBJ1-1, with TRBD1 as a possible D gene (5 bases). The CDR3 consists of 14 residues. Trimming removed 8 bases at V and 1 base at J, with 14 bases between. Germline assignment: CDR1 SGHVS and CDR2 FQNEAQ.

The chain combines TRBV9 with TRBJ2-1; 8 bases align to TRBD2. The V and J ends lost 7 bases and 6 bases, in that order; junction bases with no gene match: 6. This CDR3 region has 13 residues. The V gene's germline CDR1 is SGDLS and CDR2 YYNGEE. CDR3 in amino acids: CASGLAGLNEQFF. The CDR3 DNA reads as TGTGCCAGCGGGCTAGCGGGCCTCAATGAGCAGTTCTTC.

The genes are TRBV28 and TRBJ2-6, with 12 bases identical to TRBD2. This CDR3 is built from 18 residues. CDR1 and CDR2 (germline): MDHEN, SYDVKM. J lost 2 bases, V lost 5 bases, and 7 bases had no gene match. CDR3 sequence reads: CASSLRLAGVTGANVLTF. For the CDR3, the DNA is TGTGCCAGCAGTCTCCGACTAGCGGGAGTCACTGGGGCCAACGTCCTGACTTTC.

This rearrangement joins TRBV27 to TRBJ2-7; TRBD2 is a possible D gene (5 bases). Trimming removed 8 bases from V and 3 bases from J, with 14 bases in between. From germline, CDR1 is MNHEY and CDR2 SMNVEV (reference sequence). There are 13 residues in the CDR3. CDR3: CASSVNRGYEQYF. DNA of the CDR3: TGTGCCAGCTCCGTTAACCGGGGCTACGAGCAGTACTTC.

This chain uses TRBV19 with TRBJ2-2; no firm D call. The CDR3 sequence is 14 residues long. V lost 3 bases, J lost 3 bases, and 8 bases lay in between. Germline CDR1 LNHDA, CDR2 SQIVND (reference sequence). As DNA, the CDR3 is TGTGCCAGTAGTATTTACGGAGACACCGGGGAGCTGTTTTTT. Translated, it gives CASSIYGDTGELFF. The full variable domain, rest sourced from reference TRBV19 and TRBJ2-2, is DGGITQSPKYLFRKEGQNVTLSCEQNLNHDAMYWYRQDPGQGLRLIYYSQIVNDFQKGDIAEGYSVSREKKESFPLTVTSAQKNPTAFYLCASSIYGDTGELFFGEGSRLTVL.

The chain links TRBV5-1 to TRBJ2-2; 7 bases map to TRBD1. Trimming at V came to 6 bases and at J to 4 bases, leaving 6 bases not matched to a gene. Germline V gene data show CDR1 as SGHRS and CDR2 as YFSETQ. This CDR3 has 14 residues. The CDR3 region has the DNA TGCGCCAGCAAGACAGGGTCGGCCACCGGGGAGCTGTTTTTT. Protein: CASKTGSATGELFF.

The DNA for the CDR3 is TGCGCCAGCAGCTTGCAGGGGACCGGAGTAGTGACTGAAGCTTTCTTT. The encoded protein is CASSLQGTGVVTEAFF. This rearrangement joins TRBV5-1 to TRBJ1-1, with D perhaps TRBD1 (6 bases). Deletions cut 1 base from V and 5 bases from J, with 18 bases between. CDR3 length equals 16 residues. Germline V gene lookup returns CDR1 SGHRS and CDR2 YFSETQ.

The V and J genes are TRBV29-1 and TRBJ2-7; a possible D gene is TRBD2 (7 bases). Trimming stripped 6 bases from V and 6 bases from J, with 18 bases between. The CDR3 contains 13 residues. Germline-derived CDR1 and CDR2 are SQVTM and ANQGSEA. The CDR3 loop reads CSVRPGEGSEQYF. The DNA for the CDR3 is TGCAGCGTACGCCCAGGGGAGGGATCCGAGCAGTACTTC.

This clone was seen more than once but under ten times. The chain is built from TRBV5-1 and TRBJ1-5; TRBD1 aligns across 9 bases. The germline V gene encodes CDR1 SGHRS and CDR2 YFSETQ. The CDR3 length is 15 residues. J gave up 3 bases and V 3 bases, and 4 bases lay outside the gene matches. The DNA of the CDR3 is TGCGCCAGCAGCTGGACAGGGGATATCAATCAGCCCCAGCATTTT. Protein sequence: CASSWTGDINQPQHF.

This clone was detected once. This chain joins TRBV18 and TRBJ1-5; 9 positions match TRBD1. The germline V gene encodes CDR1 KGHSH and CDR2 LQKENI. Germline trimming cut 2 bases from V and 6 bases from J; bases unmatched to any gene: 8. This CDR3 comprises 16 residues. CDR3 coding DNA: TGTGCCAGCTCACCATCAGTTCGGACAGGGGCTCAGCCCCAGCATTTT. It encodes CASSPSVRTGAQPQHF.

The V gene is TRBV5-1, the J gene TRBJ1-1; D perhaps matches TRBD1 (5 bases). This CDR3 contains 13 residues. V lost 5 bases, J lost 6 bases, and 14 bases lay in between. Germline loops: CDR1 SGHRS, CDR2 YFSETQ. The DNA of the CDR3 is TGCGCCAGCAGAGTGGCCGGGGGGGCTGAAGCTTTCTTT. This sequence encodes CASRVAGGAEAFF.

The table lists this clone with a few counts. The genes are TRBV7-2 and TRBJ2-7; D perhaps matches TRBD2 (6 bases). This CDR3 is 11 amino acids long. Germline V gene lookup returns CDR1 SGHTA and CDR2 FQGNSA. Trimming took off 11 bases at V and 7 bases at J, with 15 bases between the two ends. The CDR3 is CAVGSRGEQYF. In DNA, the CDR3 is TGTGCCGTTGGTAGTCGGGGGGAGCAGTACTTC.

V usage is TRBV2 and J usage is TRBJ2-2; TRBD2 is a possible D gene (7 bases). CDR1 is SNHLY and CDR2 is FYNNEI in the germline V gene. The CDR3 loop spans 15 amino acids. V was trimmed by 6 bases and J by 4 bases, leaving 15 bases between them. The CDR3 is CASSDGGLGTGELFF. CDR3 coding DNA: TGTGCCAGCAGCGACGGGGGGCTCGGCACCGGGGAGCTGTTTTTT.

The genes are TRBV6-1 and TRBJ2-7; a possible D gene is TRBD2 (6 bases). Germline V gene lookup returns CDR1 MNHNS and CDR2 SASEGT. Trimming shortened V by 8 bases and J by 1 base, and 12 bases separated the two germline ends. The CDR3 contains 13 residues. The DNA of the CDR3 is TGTGCCAGCCGGTTCGGGACTTCCTACGAGCAGTACTTC. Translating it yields CASRFGTSYEQYF.

The CDR3 sequence: CASSPQGAKTEAFF. The CDR3 region has the DNA TGTGCCAGCTCACCACAGGGGGCGAAAACTGAAGCTTTCTTT. This chain connects TRBV18 to TRBJ1-1, with TRBD1 identical over 7 bases. CDR3 size: 14 residues. Germline assignment: CDR1 KGHSH and CDR2 LQKENI. The V and J ends lost 1 base and 5 bases, in that order; junction bases with no gene match: 4.

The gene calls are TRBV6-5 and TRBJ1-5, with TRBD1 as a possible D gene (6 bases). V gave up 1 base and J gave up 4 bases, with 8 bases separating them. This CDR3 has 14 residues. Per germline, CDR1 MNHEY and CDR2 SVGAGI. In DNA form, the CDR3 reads TGTGCCAGCAGTTACTGGCAGGGGAATCAGCCCCAGCATTTT. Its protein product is CASSYWQGNQPQHF.